The 31 T cell receptor beta chains below all came from one sample that was sequenced in a study of response to subunit inactivated influenza vaccine. TCRdb re-analysed the RT-PCR reads in MiXCR, keeping a single row per CDR3 protein. The data contain about 480,000 distinct CDR3 sequences, roughly 27% of them seen just once; the ten biggest clones take up approximately 2%. Sequencing was performed on CD4+ T cells sorted from PBMCs, taken about 5 days after vaccination. These receptor sequences come from a middle-aged man who received an inactivated influenza vaccine.

In this sample, this clonotype turned up many times. The chain carries TRBV6-5 and TRBJ1-4; D not resolved. V lost 5 bases and J lost 0, with 10 bases in between. Germline CDR1 reads MNHEY; CDR2 reads SVGAGI. The CDR3 totals 15 residues. CDR3 loop: CASSHGRATNEKLFF. The CDR3 nucleotides are TGTGCCAGCAGTCACGGACGAGCAACTAATGAAAAACTGTTTTTT.

The V and J genes are TRBV10-3 and TRBJ2-1, with 14 nucleotides matching TRBD2. Germline CDR1 reads ENHRY; CDR2 reads SYGVKD. The length of the CDR3 is 18 residues. The V gene end was trimmed by 5 bases and the J gene end by 2 bases; junction bases not matched to a gene: 8. The CDR3 DNA is TGTGCCATCAGTCCAACCAGGACTAGCGGGAGGACCTACAATGAGCAGTTCTTC. Amino acid sequence: CAISPTRTSGRTYNEQFF.

This clonotype turned up a few times. V is TRBV9 and J is TRBJ2-3; D is undetermined. In germline, CDR1 is SGDLS, CDR2 YYNGEE. Deletions cut 0 bases from V and 1 base from J, with 6 bases between. The CDR3 has 14 amino acids. CDR3 DNA: TGTGCCAGCAGCGTAGGTCTCGGCACAGATACGCAGTATTTT. Protein product: CASSVGLGTDTQYF.

This clonotype was seen only a few times. V gene TRBV12-3 or TRBV12-4 combines with J gene TRBJ2-4; the D gene is possibly TRBD2 (6 bases). Trimming took off 6 bases at V and 5 bases at J, with 14 bases between the two ends. This CDR3 is 14 amino acids long. The CDR3 nucleotides are TGTGCCAGCAGCCACGGGGGACGACAAAACATTCAGTACTTC. It yields the protein CASSHGGRQNIQYF.

There are a few counts of this clonotype. J is TRBJ2-5 and V is TRBV4-3; 11 bases align to TRBD1. CDR1 and CDR2 (germline): LGHNA, YSLEER. CDR3 length equals 18 residues. The V segment lost 0 bases and the J segment 4 bases; nucleotides outside the gene matches: 10. Here the CDR3 DNA reads TGCGCCAGCAGCCAAGACTTACCGGGACAGGGGGTCCCAGAGACCCAGTACTTC. Amino acids: CASSQDLPGQGVPETQYF.

In its sample, this clonotype was seen many times. The chain carries TRBV5-1 and TRBJ2-7, with a weak D call TRBD1 (7 bases). CDR3 size: 15 residues. CDR1 SGHRS and CDR2 YFSETQ come from the germline V gene. V was clipped by 4 bases and J by 3 bases, with 17 bases between them. In DNA, the CDR3 is TGCGCCAGCAGCCCCGGCGGACAGGAGGGCTACGAGCAGTACTTC. This translates into CASSPGGQEGYEQYF.

In DNA form, the CDR3 reads TGTGCCAGCAGCTTATGGGGTGGGGGGTACGAGCAGTACTTC. Protein: CASSLWGGGYEQYF. This chain uses TRBV7-2 with TRBJ2-7; D might be TRBD2 (6 bases). There are 14 residues in the CDR3. Germline V lookup: CDR1 SGHTA, CDR2 FQGNSA. V was shortened by 2 bases and J by 4 bases, with 12 bases between the two germline ends. Together with reference TRBV7-2 and TRBJ2-7, the CDR3 gives the full variable domain: GAGVSQSPSNKVTEKGKDVELRCDPISGHTALYWYRQSLGQGLEFLIYFQGNSAPDKSGLPSDRFSAERTGGSVSTLTIQRTQQEDSAVYLCASSLWGGGYEQYFGPGTRLTVT.

This clonotype has a handful of counts. The genes are TRBV5-6 and TRBJ2-7, with a weak D call TRBD1 (5 bases). The CDR3 has 14 amino acids. V lost 2 bases and J lost 0, with 9 bases in between. Germline assignment: CDR1 SGHDT and CDR2 YYEEEE. The CDR3 is CASSLKQVSYEQYF. The CDR3 DNA sequence: TGTGCCAGCAGCTTAAAACAGGTCTCCTACGAGCAGTACTTC.

This clonotype has just a few counts. CDR3 sequence: CSAFDRAYEQYF. The CDR3 DNA is TGCAGTGCGTTCGACAGGGCCTACGAGCAGTACTTC. V usage is TRBV20-1 and J usage is TRBJ2-7, with TRBD1 identical over 7 bases. With V trimmed by 6 bases and J by 2 bases, 4 bases remained unmatched. Germline V gives CDR1 DFQATT, CDR2 SNEGSKA (reference sequence). The CDR3 loop spans 12 amino acids.

This chain joins TRBV4-2 and TRBJ1-3; TRBD1 matches at 7 bases. The trim removed 0 bases at V and 6 bases at J, leaving 5 bases unmatched. Germline V CDR1 and CDR2: LGHNA, YNFKEQ. The CDR3 consists of 15 residues. In nucleotides, the CDR3 is TGTGCCAGCAGCCAAGATAGAGGGGGCTTAAACACCATATATTTT. It encodes CASSQDRGGLNTIYF.

The CDR3 protein is CAISDQGSTGELFF. The CDR3 DNA follows: TGTGCCATCAGTGACCAGGGAAGCACCGGGGAGCTGTTTTTT. The V and J genes are TRBV10-3 and TRBJ2-2; tentatively, D is TRBD1 (5 bases). This CDR3 has 14 residues. V gave up 3 bases and J gave up 4 bases, with 9 bases separating them. Per the germline V gene, CDR1 is ENHRY and CDR2 is SYGVKD.

This clonotype was detected a few times. This chain links TRBV6-1 with TRBJ2-3; D is tentatively TRBD1 or TRBD2 (5 bases each). V shed 6 bases and J shed 2 bases, with 12 bases lying between them. Germline CDR1 is MNHNS and CDR2 is SASEGT. CDR3 length: 14 residues. The CDR3: CASRTGPDTDTQYF. The DNA of the CDR3 is TGTGCCAGCAGGACGGGACCAGACACAGATACGCAGTATTTT.

The chain has TRBV29-1 and TRBJ2-5, with TRBD2 identical over 10 bases. V dropped 6 bases and J dropped 1; count of bases not matched to a gene: 2. Germline values: CDR1 SQVTM, CDR2 ANQGSEA. The CDR3 has 13 residues. In DNA, the CDR3 is TGCAGCGTGAGACTAGCGGGCCAAGAGACCCAGTACTTC. As protein: CSVRLAGQETQYF. The whole variable domain, filled in from reference TRBV29-1 and TRBJ2-5, reads SAVISQKPSRDICQRGTSLTIQCQVDSQVTMMFWYRQQPGQSLTLIATANQGSEATYESGFVIDKFPISRPNLTFSTLTVSNMSPEDSSIYLCSVRLAGQETQYFGPGTRLLVL.

This clonotype showed up many times. This sequence joins TRBV28 and TRBJ1-1, with 7 bases aligning to TRBD1. The germline V gene has CDR1 MDHEN and CDR2 SYDVKM. Trimming removed 4 bases from V and 6 bases from J; junction bases left unmatched: 5. The CDR3 contains 13 residues. The CDR3 region is CASSSGGVAEAFF. CDR3 sequence (DNA): TGTGCCAGCAGTTCAGGGGGGGTAGCTGAAGCTTTCTTT.

The V gene is TRBV6-6, the J gene TRBJ1-4; D gene unclear. The V end was cut by 4 bases, the J end by 7 bases, with 10 bases between. Germline CDR1 is MNHNY and CDR2 is SVGAGI (reference sequence). This CDR3 has 13 amino acids. The DNA of the CDR3 is TGTGCCAGCAGTTCCCCGGCGGCTGAAAAACTGTTTTTT. The encoded protein is CASSSPAAEKLFF.

This clonotype was recorded many times. The V gene is TRBV12-3 or TRBV12-4, the J gene TRBJ2-2; 9 bases are shared with TRBD2. This CDR3 spans 15 amino acids. The trim removed 1 base at V and 5 bases at J, leaving 2 bases unmatched. For the CDR3, the DNA is TGTGCCAGCAGTTTAGGTCTAGCGGGGACCGGGGAGCTGTTTTTT. The encoded protein is CASSLGLAGTGELFF.

This rearrangement joins TRBV6-5 to TRBJ2-2; 12 bases agree with TRBD2. The germline gives CDR1 MNHEY, CDR2 SVGAGI. This CDR3 is 17 amino acids long. The V and J ends lost 0 bases and 6 bases, in that order; junction bases with no gene match: 5. The CDR3 nucleotides are TGTGCCAGCAGTTACTCGCCCGGACTAGCGGGATCCGGGGAGCTGTTTTTT. Amino acids: CASSYSPGLAGSGELFF.

The J gene is TRBJ1-2, the V gene TRBV7-2; TRBD1 is a possible D gene (6 bases). The ends were cut back, 5 bases at V and 5 bases at J, with 15 bases in the middle. The CDR3 consists of 14 residues. The germline V gene encodes CDR1 SGHTA and CDR2 FQGNSA. In nucleotides, the CDR3 is TGTGCCAGCAGCACGAGGACAGAAAATTATGGCTACACCTTC. Translating gives CASSTRTENYGYTF.

This clonotype occurred a few times. V gene TRBV7-2 combines with J gene TRBJ2-1, with 10 bases aligning to TRBD2. This CDR3 is built from 15 residues. Germline V gene data show CDR1 as SGHTA and CDR2 as FQGNSA. V dropped 5 bases and J dropped 6; count of bases not matched to a gene: 7. CDR3 DNA sequence: TGTGCCAGCAGCGCTTCCGGGACTAGCGCCAATGAGCAGTTCTTC. It is translated as CASSASGTSANEQFF.

The V and J genes are TRBV5-6 and TRBJ1-5; D unclear. V was clipped by 2 bases and J by 4 bases, with 13 bases between them. Looked up from germline, CDR1 is SGHDT and CDR2 is YYEEEE. The CDR3 loop spans 15 amino acids. CDR3 protein: CASSLLSGANQPQHF. In DNA, the CDR3 is TGTGCCAGCAGCTTACTCTCAGGCGCTAATCAGCCCCAGCATTTT. The complete variable domain, with remaining parts taken from reference TRBV5-6 and TRBJ1-5, reads DAGVTQSPTHLIKTRGQQVTLRCSPKSGHDTVSWYQQALGQGPQFIFQYYEEEERQRGNFPDRFSGHQFPNYSSELNVNALLLGDSALYLCASSLLSGANQPQHFGDGTRLSIL.

Only a few counts were recorded for this clonotype. This sequence joins TRBV9 and TRBJ2-5, with a weak D call TRBD2 (6 bases). Trimming stripped 4 bases from V and 0 bases from J, with 10 bases between. The CDR3 is made up of 14 amino acids. Germline CDR1 is SGDLS and CDR2 is YYNGEE. CDR3 amino acids: CASSKGLYQETQYF. In DNA form, the CDR3 reads TGTGCCAGCAGCAAGGGACTGTACCAAGAGACCCAGTACTTC.

The chain recombines TRBV7-2 with TRBJ1-3, with D hard to call. Germline V lookup: CDR1 SGHTA, CDR2 FQGNSA. There are 15 residues in the CDR3. V was pared by 5 bases and J by 2 bases, with 13 bases between. Here the CDR3 DNA reads TGTGCCAGCAGCCATGGGTCGGCCCCTGGAAACACCATATATTTT. As protein: CASSHGSAPGNTIYF.

V gene TRBV11-2 combines with J gene TRBJ2-2; possibly TRBD1 for D (6 bases). This CDR3 is 14 amino acids long. Per germline, CDR1 SGHAT and CDR2 FQNNGV. Trimming left V 7 bases short and J 4 bases short, with 13 bases between. This chain's CDR3 is CASTGRGVTGELFF. For the CDR3, the DNA is TGTGCCAGCACAGGCAGGGGTGTCACCGGGGAGCTGTTTTTT.

This clonotype was seen only a few times. This chain uses TRBV5-1 with TRBJ2-2; unclear D gene. CDR1 and CDR2 from the germline V gene are SGHRS and YFSETQ. This CDR3 spans 17 amino acids. V was clipped by 4 bases and J by 5 bases, with 21 bases between them. The CDR3 loop is CASSQRPTTSITGELFF. In DNA, the CDR3 is TGCGCCAGCAGCCAACGCCCAACTACGTCCATTACCGGGGAGCTGTTTTTT.

This sequence joins TRBV4-1 and TRBJ2-7; no firm D call. The V end lost 0 bases, the J end lost 5 bases, and 14 bases lay between the germline ends. This CDR3 region has 15 residues. Germline CDR1 MGHRA, CDR2 YSYEKL. The CDR3 region has the DNA TGCGCCAGCAGCCAAGAAACGCAGGCGAGGAACGAGCAGTACTTC. Its translation: CASSQETQARNEQYF.

This sequence joins TRBV7-9 and TRBJ1-2, with D unresolved. CDR1 is SEHNR and CDR2 is FQNEAQ in the germline V gene (reference sequence). This CDR3 is 13 amino acids long. The ends were cut back, 5 bases at V and 6 bases at J, with 13 bases in the middle. The DNA for the CDR3 is TGTGCCAGCAGCCTCGACCCGACCAATGGCTACACCTTC. Amino acids: CASSLDPTNGYTF.

This clonotype was observed a few times. The rearrangement joins TRBV29-1 to TRBJ1-1; the D is unclear. CDR1 SQVTM and CDR2 ANQGSEA come from the germline V gene. CDR3 length: 13 residues. V was cut by 4 bases and J by 5 bases, with 14 bases left in between. The CDR3 protein is CSVVTPRRTEAFF. The CDR3 bases are TGCAGCGTTGTGACACCAAGGCGGACTGAAGCTTTCTTT.

This clonotype has more than one count but fewer than ten. J is TRBJ2-4 and V is TRBV12-3 or TRBV12-4; D assignment may be TRBD1 or TRBD2 (6 bases each). Trimming pared 2 bases from V and 1 base from J, leaving 12 bases between. The CDR3 runs 16 residues. CDR3 protein: CASSLSLGGAKNIQYF. The DNA of the CDR3 is TGTGCCAGCAGTTTATCACTAGGGGGGGCCAAAAACATTCAGTACTTC.

This clonotype was seen only once. This chain connects TRBV7-9 to TRBJ2-1, with 12 bases identical to TRBD1. The CDR3 covers 16 residues. V gave up 4 bases and J gave up 4 bases; unmatched junction bases: 5. Looked up from germline, CDR1 is SEHNR and CDR2 is FQNEAQ (reference sequence). This chain's CDR3 is CASSWGQGAGYNEQFF. CDR3 sequence (DNA): TGTGCCAGCAGCTGGGGACAGGGGGCTGGGTACAATGAGCAGTTCTTC.

This clonotype is a singleton in its sample. J is TRBJ1-1 and V is TRBV10-2, with 9 bases identical to TRBD1. After removal of 7 bases from V and 5 bases from J, the junction contained 5 bases not matched to a gene. Germline V gene sequence: CDR1 WSHSY, CDR2 SAAADI. CDR3 length equals 13 residues. CDR3 sequence reads: CASTDRGRTEAFF. CDR3 sequence (DNA): TGCGCCAGCACGGACAGGGGTCGTACTGAAGCTTTCTTT.

This sequence joins TRBV12-3 or TRBV12-4 and TRBJ1-2; 12 bases match TRBD1. CDR3 length: 13 amino acids. With 6 bases clipped from V and 8 bases from J, the junction kept 4 bases outside the gene matches. Here the CDR3 reads CASRGDRGRGYTF. CDR3 DNA: TGTGCCAGCAGGGGGGACAGGGGGCGAGGCTACACCTTC.